These 14 T cell receptor beta chains came from one sample sequenced in a study of blood T cell repertoires in COVID-19. Method: immunoSEQ multiplex PCR; TCRdb's copy keeps in-frame clones and lacks some. The table has tens of thousands of clones, more than 80% seen once; the top ten hold approximately 0.35%. The sequencing sample was made of peripheral blood. The receptor source for this set is a man aged 50 to 60 with COVID-19, enrolled during active disease.

The V call is TRBV7-9, the J call TRBJ1-6, with D maybe TRBD1 (6 bases). V was shortened by 4 bases and J by 3 bases, with 16 bases between the two germline ends. The CDR3 runs to 17 residues. Looked up from germline, CDR1 is SEHNR and CDR2 is FQNEAQ (reference sequence). CDR3 protein: CASSYQRDILYNSPLHF. The CDR3 DNA follows: TGTGCCAGCAGCTACCAACGGGACATTCTCTATAATTCACCCCTCCACTTT.

V and J are TRBV6-1 and TRBJ1-2; 8 positions match TRBD1. The CDR3 has 13 residues. CDR1 MNHNS and CDR2 SASEGT come from the germline V gene. J gave up 7 bases and V 6 bases, and 7 bases lay outside the gene matches. The CDR3 protein is CASRVGQGGGYTF. CDR3 nucleotide sequence: TGTGCCAGCAGAGTCGGACAGGGAGGTGGCTACACCTTC.

This clone was recorded a few times. The chain's CDR3 is CASSPLQAGGSYNEQFF. CDR3 DNA sequence: TGTGCCAGCAGTCCCCTCCAAGCGGGAGGATCCTACAATGAGCAGTTCTTC. The V and J genes are TRBV28 and TRBJ2-1, with 9 bases lining up with TRBD2. The germline V gene has CDR1 MDHEN and CDR2 SYDVKM. CDR3 length: 17 amino acids. With V trimmed by 5 bases and J by 1 base, 9 bases remained unmatched.

The V and J genes are TRBV5-5 and TRBJ1-4; TRBD1 agrees at 7 bases. This CDR3 comprises 15 residues. V dropped 4 bases and J dropped 2; count of bases not matched to a gene: 5. Germline assignment: CDR1 SGHKS and CDR2 YYEKEE (reference sequence). CDR3 DNA: TGTGCCAGCAGCCGACAGGGTAGCACTAATGAAAAACTGTTTTTT. Translated: CASSRQGSTNEKLFF.

The chain recombines TRBV15 with TRBJ2-2; 12 nucleotides align to TRBD2. The CDR3 runs to 17 residues. Germline V lookup: CDR1 LNHNV, CDR2 YYDKDF (reference sequence). V was pared by 8 bases and J by 5 bases, with 12 bases of the junction left unmatched. Here the CDR3 reads CATDGYSSGRETGELFF. In DNA form, the CDR3 reads TGTGCCACCGACGGATACTCTAGCGGGAGGGAAACCGGGGAGCTGTTTTTT.

The rearrangement uses TRBV19 and TRBJ2-1, with 10 bases lining up with TRBD2. This CDR3 has 16 amino acids. After removal of 4 bases from V and 6 bases from J, the junction contained 9 bases not matched to a gene. Germline CDR1 LNHDA, CDR2 SQIVND (reference sequence). CDR3 region: CASSTLAGGVPNEQFF. As DNA, the CDR3 is TGTGCCAGTAGTACCTTAGCGGGAGGAGTGCCCAATGAGCAGTTCTTC. Filled out from reference TRBV19 and TRBJ2-1, the complete variable domain reads DGGITQSPKYLFRKEGQNVTLSCEQNLNHDAMYWYRQDPGQGLRLIYYSQIVNDFQKGDIAEGYSVSREKKESFPLTVTSAQKNPTAFYLCASSTLAGGVPNEQFFGPGTRLTVL.

The J gene is TRBJ2-7, the V gene TRBV20-1; 9 bases match TRBD2. V trimming: 3 bases; J trimming: 4 bases; junction bases outside the gene matches: 7. The CDR3 runs to 14 residues. CDR1 is DFQATT and CDR2 is SNEGSKA in the germline V gene (reference sequence). CDR3 in amino acids: CSASVAAGGYEQYF. The CDR3 DNA follows: TGCAGTGCTAGTGTTGCAGCGGGAGGTTACGAGCAGTACTTC.

This chain uses TRBV18 with TRBJ2-2; D gene ambiguous. This CDR3 is 16 amino acids long. V shed 3 bases and J shed 3 bases, with 14 bases lying between them. The germline CDR1 and CDR2 sequences are KGHSH and LQKENI. In DNA form, the CDR3 reads TGTGCCAGCTCACCCGCGGATAGTTTGTACACCGGGGAGCTGTTTTTT. It codes for CASSPADSLYTGELFF.

This chain links TRBV7-2 with TRBJ2-5; TRBD2 matches 15 bases. This CDR3 region has 17 residues. Germline CDR1 reads SGHTA; CDR2 reads FQGNSA. The V segment lost 6 bases and the J segment 6 bases; nucleotides outside the gene matches: 11. CDR3 region: CASSRARTSGRGQTQYF. The CDR3 bases are TGTGCCAGCAGTCGCGCCAGGACTAGCGGGAGGGGTCAGACCCAGTACTTC.

The genes are TRBV5-6 and TRBJ2-5; TRBD2 agrees at 13 bases. Germline CDR1 SGHDT, CDR2 YYEEEE. The CDR3 is 15 residues long. The V and J ends lost 3 bases and 5 bases, in that order; junction bases with no gene match: 4. Here the CDR3 reads CASSSRLAGGETQYF. The CDR3 nucleotides are TGTGCCAGCAGCTCACGACTAGCGGGGGGCGAGACCCAGTACTTC.

V gene TRBV7-2 combines with J gene TRBJ2-3, with unresolved D. CDR3 size: 14 residues. Trimming stripped 5 bases from V and 0 bases from J, with 9 bases between. The germline gives CDR1 SGHTA, CDR2 FQGNSA. The CDR3 sequence: CASSPRVSTDTQYF. The CDR3 bases are TGTGCCAGCAGCCCCCGTGTTAGCACAGATACGCAGTATTTT.

V gene TRBV19 combines with J gene TRBJ1-5; no clear D. The CDR3 loop spans 14 amino acids. V was clipped by 3 bases and J by 2 bases, with 8 bases between them. Germline V gene sequence: CDR1 LNHDA, CDR2 SQIVND (reference sequence). The CDR3 protein is CASSMGGRNQPQHF. CDR3 in DNA: TGTGCCAGTAGTATGGGAGGACGCAATCAGCCCCAGCATTTT.

The V and J genes are TRBV4-2 and TRBJ2-1; D is possibly TRBD2 (5 bases). The CDR3 runs 12 residues. Germline V lookup: CDR1 LGHNA, CDR2 YNFKEQ. V lost 0 bases to trimming and J lost 9 bases, with 6 bases between them. The CDR3 DNA is TGTGCCAGCAGCCAAGATACTAGTGAGCAGTTCTTC. Its protein product is CASSQDTSEQFF.

CDR3 region: CASGGLAGRVTGELFF. CDR3 nucleotide sequence: TGTGCCAGCGGGGGACTAGCGGGACGCGTCACCGGGGAGCTGTTTTTT. The chain couples TRBV2 to TRBJ2-2; 13 bases agree with TRBD2. The CDR3 length is 16 residues. V shed 8 bases, J shed 4 bases, and the junction held 7 bases outside the gene matches. Germline CDR1 SNHLY, CDR2 FYNNEI.